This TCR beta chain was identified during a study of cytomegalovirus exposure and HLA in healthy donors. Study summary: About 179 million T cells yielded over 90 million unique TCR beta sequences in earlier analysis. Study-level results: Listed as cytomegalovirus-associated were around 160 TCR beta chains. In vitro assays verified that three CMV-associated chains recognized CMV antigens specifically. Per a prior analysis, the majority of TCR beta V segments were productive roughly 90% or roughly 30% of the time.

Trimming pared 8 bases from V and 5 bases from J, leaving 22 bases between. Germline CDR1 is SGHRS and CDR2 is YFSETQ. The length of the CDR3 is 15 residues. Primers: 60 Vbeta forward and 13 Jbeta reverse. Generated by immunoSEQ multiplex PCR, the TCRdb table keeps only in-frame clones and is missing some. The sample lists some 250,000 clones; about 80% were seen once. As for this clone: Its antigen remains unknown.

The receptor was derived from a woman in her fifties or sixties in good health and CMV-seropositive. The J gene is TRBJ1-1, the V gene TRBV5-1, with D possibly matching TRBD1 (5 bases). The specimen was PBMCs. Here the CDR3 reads CASNPLGGMETEAFF. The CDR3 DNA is TGCGCCAGTAACCCCCTGGGGGGAATGGAGACTGAAGCTTTCTTT.